A single sample gave rise to the 16 T cell receptor beta chains below, sequenced in a study of cytotoxic CD8 clonotypes in ibrutinib-treated CLL. Sequenced by immunoSEQ multiplex PCR; TCRdb stores in-frame clones only, minus some. The sample contains 200,000 to 250,000 clones, just over 70% of which appear only once. The specimen comprised PBMCs, sampled after 12 months of ibrutinib treatment. The receptor set was obtained from a human donor with chronic lymphocytic leukemia.

This clone was found once. The gene calls are TRBV30 and TRBJ1-6; TRBD1 matches at 9 bases. This CDR3 spans 14 amino acids. Germline V gene sequence: CDR1 GTSNPN, CDR2 SVGIG (reference sequence). V shed 4 bases and J 6 bases; nucleotides not matched to a gene: 4. The CDR3 is CAWKGTGFNSPLHF. In DNA, the CDR3 is TGTGCCTGGAAAGGGACAGGGTTTAATTCACCCCTCCACTTT.

V is TRBV30 and J is TRBJ2-7, with D unclear. V was clipped by 0 bases and J by 2 bases, with 11 bases between them. Germline assignment: CDR1 GTSNPN and CDR2 SVGIG (reference sequence). The CDR3 is 14 amino acids. DNA for the CDR3: TGTGCCTGGAGTGTACCCGGGTACCCCTACGAGCAGTACTTC. Translation gives CAWSVPGYPYEQYF.

This rearrangement joins TRBV29-1 to TRBJ1-1; weak D call: TRBD1 (6 bases). This CDR3 has 13 amino acids. V was clipped by 3 bases and J by 3 bases, with 11 bases between them. Looked up from germline, CDR1 is SQVTM and CDR2 is ANQGSEA. DNA of the CDR3: TGCAGCGTTGAGCGGGGGCTTTACACTGAAGCTTTCTTT. It yields the protein CSVERGLYTEAFF.

The V and J genes are TRBV4-2 and TRBJ2-7, with 7 positions matching TRBD2. V trimming: 0 bases; J trimming: 2 bases; junction bases outside the gene matches: 13. Germline CDR1 reads LGHNA; CDR2 reads YNFKEQ. This CDR3 contains 18 residues. CDR3 in DNA: TGTGCCAGCAGCCAAGATTCGCCGGCTAGCGGTTCCACCTACGAGCAGTACTTC. The encoded protein is CASSQDSPASGSTYEQYF.

V is TRBV7-2 and J is TRBJ2-2; D might be TRBD2 (6 bases). Germline CDR1 SGHTA, CDR2 FQGNSA. V dropped 3 bases and J dropped 1 base, with 6 bases sitting between them. The CDR3 runs 14 residues. CDR3 amino acids: CASSLGLNTGELFF. The CDR3 coding sequence is TGTGCCAGCAGCTTGGGACTGAACACCGGGGAGCTGTTTTTT.

The chain joins TRBV6-5 to TRBJ2-7; 10 bases are a match to TRBD2. Trimming removed 5 bases from V and 6 bases from J; junction bases left unmatched: 7. CDR3 size: 14 residues. CDR1 is MNHEY and CDR2 is SVGAGI in the germline V gene. CDR3 coding DNA: TGTGCCAGCAGTCAATTAGCGGGAGGACGCGAGCAGTACTTC. This translates into CASSQLAGGREQYF.

This clone was counted a few times. This rearrangement joins TRBV7-9 to TRBJ1-2; D uncertain. Germline loops: CDR1 SEHNR, CDR2 FQNEAQ (reference sequence). The germline V and J ends were trimmed by 5 bases and 4 bases, with 11 bases remaining between them. The CDR3 covers 13 residues. CDR3 bases: TGTGCCAGCAGCCTTGGCACGACCTATGGCTACACCTTC. It translates to CASSLGTTYGYTF.

The chain joins TRBV5-1 to TRBJ1-1, with D unclear. Germline V gene lookup returns CDR1 SGHRS and CDR2 YFSETQ. V gave up 0 bases and J gave up 2 bases, with 14 bases separating them. This CDR3 is built from 16 residues. The CDR3 DNA reads as TGCGCCAGCAGCTTGGAACCTCCGGGCGGTAACACTGAAGCTTTCTTT. It specifies CASSLEPPGGNTEAFF. Together with reference TRBV5-1 and TRBJ1-1, the CDR3 gives the full variable domain: KAGVTQTPRYLIKTRGQQVTLSCSPISGHRSVSWYQQTPGQGLQFLFEYFSETQRNKGNFPGRFSGRQFSNSRSEMNVSTLELGDSALYLCASSLEPPGGNTEAFFGQGTRLTVV.

The V gene is TRBV16, the J gene TRBJ1-5; D unresolved. V lost 3 bases to trimming and J lost 0 bases, with 6 bases between them. Germline V gene sequence: CDR1 KGHSY, CDR2 FQNENV. The CDR3 is made up of 14 amino acids. The DNA for the CDR3 is TGTGCCAGCAGCCAGGGGAATAGCAATCAGCCCCAGCATTTT. It is translated as CASSQGNSNQPQHF.

The gene calls are TRBV14 and TRBJ1-2, with 7 bases aligning to TRBD1. V lost 1 base, J lost 2 bases, and 4 bases stayed unmatched. From germline, CDR1 is SGHDN and CDR2 FVKESK. The CDR3 runs 15 residues. CDR3 sequence (DNA): TGTGCCAGCAGCCAAGCGACAGGGCGAAACTATGGCTACACCTTC. The encoded protein is CASSQATGRNYGYTF.

This clone was detected once. The chain joins TRBV6-5 to TRBJ1-2, with D tentatively TRBD1 (5 bases). Between the trimmed V and J ends, which lost 2 bases and 6 bases, there was a span of 13 bases. This CDR3 spans 14 amino acids. From germline, CDR1 is MNHEY and CDR2 SVGAGI. CDR3 bases: TGTGCCAGCAGTTACGGGGGGACTACCGATGGCTACACCTTC. It specifies CASSYGGTTDGYTF.

The V and J genes are TRBV6-1 and TRBJ1-5, with a tentative D call TRBD1 (5 bases). This CDR3 contains 14 residues. The ends were cut back, 6 bases at V and 2 bases at J, with 11 bases in the middle. Germline CDR1 is MNHNS and CDR2 is SASEGT. The CDR3 DNA reads as TGTGCCAGCAGCCCCCGGGACGGCAATCAGCCCCAGCATTTT. Translation gives CASSPRDGNQPQHF.

The chain has TRBV5-1 and TRBJ1-3; 8 nucleotides line up with TRBD1. This CDR3 comprises 13 residues. V was pared by 0 bases and J by 7 bases, with 0 bases of the junction left unmatched. CDR1 and CDR2 from the germline V gene are SGHRS and YFSETQ. As DNA, the CDR3 is TGCGCCAGCAGCTTGGGACAGGGGAACACCATATATTTT. It yields the protein CASSLGQGNTIYF.

The V call is TRBV7-2, the J call TRBJ2-1; D might be TRBD2 (5 bases). The germline V gene has CDR1 SGHTA and CDR2 FQGNSA. The V gene lost 4 bases and the J gene lost 5 bases, with 15 bases spanning the gap. The CDR3 covers 15 residues. In DNA, the CDR3 is TGTGCCAGCAGCTCGGCGGGTACAGCCAACAATGAGCAGTTCTTC. It translates to CASSSAGTANNEQFF.

This clone was seen only a few times. The rearrangement uses TRBV6-1 and TRBJ1-5; 9 bases map to TRBD1. The CDR3 consists of 13 residues. V lost 4 bases to trimming and J lost 7 bases; unmatched junction nucleotides: 2. The germline gives CDR1 MNHNS, CDR2 SASEGT. CDR3 sequence reads: CASSGTGAQPQHF. CDR3 bases: TGTGCCAGCAGTGGGACAGGGGCGCAGCCCCAGCATTTT.

The gene calls are TRBV5-1 and TRBJ2-5; 7 bases match TRBD2. The CDR3 covers 14 residues. From germline, CDR1 is SGHRS and CDR2 YFSETQ. The trim removed 2 bases at V and 1 base at J, leaving 2 bases unmatched. This CDR3 is CASSFPSGQETQYF. CDR3 in DNA: TGCGCCAGCAGCTTCCCTAGCGGCCAAGAGACCCAGTACTTC.